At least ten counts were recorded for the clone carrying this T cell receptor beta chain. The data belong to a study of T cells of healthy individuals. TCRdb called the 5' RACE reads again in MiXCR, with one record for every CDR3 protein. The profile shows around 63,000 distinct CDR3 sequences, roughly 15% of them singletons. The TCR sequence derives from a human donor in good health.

The CDR3 DNA sequence: TGTGCCAGCAGCTTGTCAGGGTCGGGGGATGGCTATGGCTACACCTTC. It yields the protein CASSLSGSGDGYGYTF. The chain links TRBV5-5 to TRBJ1-2, with D possibly TRBD1 on 5 matching bases. CDR3 length equals 16 residues. Trimming took 1 base from V and 4 from J, leaving 17 bases between them. Germline CDR1 and CDR2: SGHKS and YYEKEE (reference sequence). Variable domain in full (rest from reference TRBV5-5 and TRBJ1-2): DAGVTQSPTHLIKTRGQQVTLRCSPISGHKSVSWYQQVLGQGPQFIFQYYEKEERGRGNFPDRFSARQFPNYSSELNVNALLLGDSALYLCASSLSGSGDGYGYTFGSGTRLTVV.